Following are 29 T cell receptor beta chains from one sample sequenced in a study of control samples from healthy donors and cancer patients (TCRdb year 2020). Library preparation employed the immunoSEQ multiplex PCR assay. TCRdb's version of the immuneACCESS table is confined to in-frame rearrangements and falls short of the full clone set. An unresolved V gene accounts for under half of the shortfall where checked; the remainder is of unknown origin. Here the sample has 150,000 or so clones; 75% to 95% occur a single time. Roughly 2.5% of the sample is held by the ten biggest clonotypes. The sequenced material came from blood. The origin of the receptors is a man in his forties in good health.

The V gene is TRBV6-2 or TRBV6-3, the J gene TRBJ1-2; D is possibly TRBD1 (5 bases). V was trimmed by 2 bases and J by 6 bases, leaving 19 bases between them. Per germline, CDR1 MNHEY and CDR2 SVGEGT. This CDR3 has 16 residues. CDR3 DNA sequence: TGTGCCAGCAGTTACAACCATGGGGGGACCCCACATGGCTACACCTTC. Translation gives CASSYNHGGTPHGYTF.

The rearrangement joins TRBV27 to TRBJ2-1; TRBD1 or TRBD2 may be the D gene (7 bases each). Germline V gene lookup returns CDR1 MNHEY and CDR2 SMNVEV (reference sequence). The CDR3 runs to 15 residues. V was cut by 3 bases and J by 8 bases, with 17 bases left in between. CDR3 sequence: CASSFQSTGRDEQFF. The CDR3, as DNA: TGTGCCAGCAGTTTTCAATCGACAGGGAGGGATGAGCAGTTCTTC.

This chain connects TRBV28 to TRBJ2-4; D tentatively reads TRBD1 or TRBD2 (5 bases each). CDR3 size: 14 residues. Germline CDR1 reads MDHEN; CDR2 reads SYDVKM. V was cut by 2 bases and J by 1 base, with 6 bases left in between. Written as DNA, the CDR3 is TGTGCCAGCAGTTTAGAGGGGGCCAAAAACATTCAGTACTTC. Translating gives CASSLEGAKNIQYF. Looking up the rest from reference TRBV28 and TRBJ2-4 gives the full variable domain: DVKVTQSSRYLVKRTGEKVFLECVQDMDHENMFWYRQDPGLGLRLIYFSYDVKMKEKGDIPEGYSVSREKKERFSLILESASTNQTSMYLCASSLEGAKNIQYFGAGTRLSVL.

The V and J genes are TRBV7-6 and TRBJ2-2; 8 nucleotides match TRBD2. The length of the CDR3 is 16 residues. V was clipped by 4 bases and J by 7 bases; unmatched bases: 11. Germline CDR1 is SGHVS and CDR2 is FNYEAQ. CDR3: CASSSRLARIGGELFF. The CDR3 DNA sequence: TGTGCCAGCAGCTCACGACTAGCGAGAATAGGCGGGGAGCTGTTTTTT. The whole variable domain, remainder taken from reference TRBV7-6 and TRBJ2-2, is GAGVSQSPRYKVTKRGQDVALRCDPISGHVSLYWYRQALGQGPEFLTYFNYEAQQDKSGLPNDRFSAERPEGSISTLTIQRTEQRDSAMYRCASSSRLARIGGELFFGEGSRLTVL.

The chain joins TRBV19 to TRBJ2-7; 8 nucleotides line up with TRBD2. This CDR3 comprises 13 residues. CDR1 and CDR2 from the germline V gene are LNHDA and SQIVND (reference sequence). V gave up 9 bases and J gave up 2 bases; unmatched junction bases: 6. The CDR3 DNA reads as TGTGCCAGCGGGACTAGAGGAGCCTACGAGCAGTACTTC. Residues: CASGTRGAYEQYF.

The chain recombines TRBV19 with TRBJ2-2, with 11 nucleotides matching TRBD2. J was trimmed by 6 bases and V by 3 bases; bases with no gene match: 3. The germline gives CDR1 LNHDA, CDR2 SQIVND (reference sequence). The CDR3 runs 15 residues. CDR3 sequence: CASSINSGGAGELFF. DNA for the CDR3: TGTGCCAGTAGTATTAATAGCGGGGGGGCCGGGGAGCTGTTTTTT.

CDR3 DNA: TGTGCCAGCAAGGACCCAGGGGGTTATGGCTACACCTTC. Translated: CASKDPGGYGYTF. This chain connects TRBV27 to TRBJ1-2, with 7 bases lining up with TRBD1. The CDR3 contains 13 residues. Per the germline V gene, CDR1 is MNHEY and CDR2 is SMNVEV (reference sequence). J was trimmed by 5 bases and V by 7 bases; bases with no gene match: 7.

V and J are TRBV20-1 and TRBJ1-6, with D unresolved. The CDR3 totals 12 residues. The V end lost 4 bases, the J end lost 12 bases, and 13 bases lay between the germline ends. Germline V gene lookup returns CDR1 DFQATT and CDR2 SNEGSKA (reference sequence). The CDR3 DNA follows: TGCAGTGCTATTGATTCGGTGCTACCCCTCCACTTT. Amino acids: CSAIDSVLPLHF.

This clone has a single count. The chain uses TRBV18 and TRBJ2-7; D gene uncertain. The CDR3 runs 14 residues. V was shortened by 3 bases and J by 3 bases, with 12 bases between the two germline ends. Germline CDR1 reads KGHSH; CDR2 reads LQKENI. CDR3 coding DNA: TGTGCCAGCTCACCGAAAAGGAGTGGCTACGAGCAGTACTTC. It translates to CASSPKRSGYEQYF.

The J gene is TRBJ2-1, the V gene TRBV7-9, with a weak D call TRBD2 (7 bases). Germline-derived CDR1 and CDR2 are SEHNR and FQNEAQ (reference sequence). V was trimmed by 1 base and J by 7 bases, leaving 20 bases between them. This CDR3 is 17 amino acids long. CDR3 in amino acids: CASSLEGYGGQGNEQFF. In DNA, the CDR3 is TGTGCCAGCAGCTTAGAGGGTTACGGGGGGCAAGGGAATGAGCAGTTCTTC.

The chain uses TRBV9 and TRBJ1-6, with a weak D call TRBD1 (5 bases). CDR3 size: 13 residues. Deletions cut 6 bases from V and 5 bases from J, with 9 bases between. Germline V gene data show CDR1 as SGDLS and CDR2 as YYNGEE. The CDR3 loop reads CASTRGDNSPLHF. The CDR3 DNA follows: TGTGCCAGCACGAGGGGTGATAATTCACCCCTCCACTTT.

The V call is TRBV5-1, the J call TRBJ2-5; 9 positions match TRBD2. Germline CDR1 and CDR2: SGHRS and YFSETQ. Trimming cost V 6 bases and J 2 bases; bases outside gene matches: 8. The CDR3 extends over 15 amino acids. The CDR3 region has the DNA TGCGCCAGCAAGGACCCAGCGGGGGGTCAAGAGACCCAGTACTTC. It codes for CASKDPAGGQETQYF.

The J gene is TRBJ2-5, the V gene TRBV2; tentatively, D is TRBD1 (6 bases). This CDR3 has 13 amino acids. Germline CDR1 is SNHLY and CDR2 is FYNNEI. V gave up 7 bases and J gave up 5 bases, with 14 bases separating them. CDR3 protein: CASTRGGTETQYF. DNA for the CDR3: TGTGCCAGCACCAGAGGGGGTACGGAGACCCAGTACTTC.

The rearrangement uses TRBV15 and TRBJ1-5, with D unresolved. Trimming cost V 1 base and J 0 bases, with 7 bases left between them. The CDR3 runs 15 residues. Germline assignment: CDR1 LNHNV and CDR2 YYDKDF (reference sequence). As DNA, the CDR3 is TGTGCCACCAGCAGAGTCGGGTATAGCAATCAGCCCCAGCATTTT. This sequence encodes CATSRVGYSNQPQHF.

On this clone: One end of the junction is discordant with germline, which a read error may explain. The genes are TRBV7-9 and TRBJ1-2; D might be TRBD1 (6 bases). CDR1 SEHNR and CDR2 FQNEAQ come from the germline V gene (reference sequence). The length of the CDR3 is 13 residues. The CDR3 DNA follows: TGTGCCAGCAGCCTAGCACAGGGCTGGGGCTACACCTTC. Protein product: CASSLAQGWGYTF.

V gene TRBV7-6 combines with J gene TRBJ1-1, with TRBD1 as a possible D gene (5 bases). In germline, CDR1 is SGHVS, CDR2 FNYEAQ. The CDR3 has 15 amino acids. With 2 bases removed from V and 1 base from J, the gap between germline ends came to 11 bases. Here the CDR3 reads CASSLSSGANTEAFF. The CDR3 nucleotides read TGTGCCAGCAGCTTAAGCTCCGGGGCGAACACTGAAGCTTTCTTT.

CDR3 nucleotide sequence: TGTGCCAGCAGCTTAGGGCAAATTTACGAGCAGTACTTC. This codes for CASSLGQIYEQYF. The chain recombines TRBV7-8 with TRBJ2-7; D is uncertain. This CDR3 is 13 amino acids long. Germline V gene lookup returns CDR1 SGHVS and CDR2 FQNEAQ. Trimming left V 1 base short and J 4 bases short, with 8 bases between.

The chain is built from TRBV6-6 and TRBJ1-5; the D gene is possibly TRBD1 (6 bases). Per the germline V gene, CDR1 is MNHNY and CDR2 is SVGAGI (reference sequence). The CDR3 extends over 16 amino acids. Trimming removed 6 bases at V and 2 bases at J, with 17 bases between. CDR3 protein: CASSRPRGLGNQPQHF. CDR3 bases: TGTGCCAGCAGCCGACCGAGGGGGTTAGGCAATCAGCCCCAGCATTTT.

The V and J genes are TRBV4-1 and TRBJ2-7; 7 positions agree with TRBD2. Germline trimming cut 4 bases from V and 4 bases from J; bases unmatched to any gene: 10. The CDR3 extends over 15 amino acids. Germline assignment: CDR1 MGHRA and CDR2 YSYEKL. The CDR3 loop reads CASSLGRGGGYEQYF. DNA for the CDR3: TGCGCCAGCAGCCTTGGACGGGGCGGGGGATACGAGCAGTACTTC.

The chain carries TRBV7-3 and TRBJ1-6; 11 bases fit TRBD1. V gave up 4 bases and J gave up 11 bases; unmatched junction bases: 7. CDR3 size: 15 residues. Germline lookup yields CDR1 SGHTA and CDR2 FQGTGA. The CDR3, as DNA: TGTGCCAGCAGCTCCGGACAGGGGGCGAACGCACCCCTCCACTTT. Protein product: CASSSGQGANAPLHF.

This clone was recorded once. The J gene is TRBJ2-2, the V gene TRBV10-3; weak D call: TRBD1 (6 bases). In germline, CDR1 is ENHRY, CDR2 SYGVKD. V lost 3 bases and J 8 bases, leaving 22 bases between the germline ends. This CDR3 has 17 residues. CDR3: CAISEVNRVPLKGELFF. Written as DNA, the CDR3 is TGTGCCATCAGTGAAGTTAACAGGGTCCCACTAAAGGGGGAGCTGTTTTTT.

The chain uses TRBV19 and TRBJ2-6; D uncertain. The V end was cut by 4 bases, the J end by 1 base, with 8 bases between. This CDR3 is 15 amino acids long. Germline values: CDR1 LNHDA, CDR2 SQIVND (reference sequence). For the CDR3, the DNA is TGTGCCAGTAGTACTGCCGGATCTGGGGCCAACGTCCTGACTTTC. The encoded protein is CASSTAGSGANVLTF.

The V gene is TRBV3-1 (or the pseudogene TRBV3-2), the J gene TRBJ1-6, with 9 bases matching TRBD1. Germline trimming cut 8 bases from V and 6 bases from J; bases unmatched to any gene: 2. Germline lookup yields CDR1 LGHDT and CDR2 YNNKEL (reference sequence). The CDR3 loop spans 13 amino acids. In DNA, the CDR3 is TGTGCCAGCGTGGGACAGGGTAATTCACCCCTCCACTTT. This codes for CASVGQGNSPLHF.

The chain recombines TRBV6-2 or TRBV6-3 with TRBJ1-4; D is uncertain. Trimming removed 6 bases at V and 15 bases at J, with 23 bases between. CDR3 size: 14 residues. Germline CDR1 is MNHEY and CDR2 is SVGEGT. The CDR3 spells CASSATASADRLFF. The CDR3 nucleotides are TGTGCCAGCAGCGCGACTGCATCGGCTGATCGGTTGTTTTTT.

J is TRBJ1-2 and V is TRBV5-1; TRBD1 is a possible D gene (6 bases). Between the trimmed V and J ends, which lost 6 bases and 2 bases, there was a span of 11 bases. This CDR3 comprises 13 residues. Germline V lookup: CDR1 SGHRS, CDR2 YFSETQ. The CDR3 protein is CASTPDRNYGYTF. The CDR3 DNA reads TGCGCCAGCACTCCAGACAGGAACTATGGCTACACCTTC. The full variable domain, completed using reference TRBV5-1 and TRBJ1-2, is KAGVTQTPRYLIKTRGQQVTLSCSPISGHRSVSWYQQTPGQGLQFLFEYFSETQRNKGNFPGRFSGRQFSNSRSEMNVSTLELGDSALYLCASTPDRNYGYTFGSGTRLTVV.

DNA of the CDR3: TGCGCCAGCAGCTCAGGAGGACTAGCGGGTGCACGGGAGACCCAGTACTTC. It is translated as CASSSGGLAGARETQYF. V is TRBV5-1 and J is TRBJ2-5, with TRBD2 matching 11 bases. From germline, CDR1 is SGHRS and CDR2 YFSETQ. CDR3 length equals 17 residues. V lost 3 bases and J lost 5; bases outside the gene matches: 12.

The chain carries TRBV9 and TRBJ1-6; D uncertain. Trimming shortened V by 5 bases and J by 3 bases, and 12 bases separated the two germline ends. This CDR3 has 15 residues. Germline V gene sequence: CDR1 SGDLS, CDR2 YYNGEE. As DNA, the CDR3 is TGTGCCAGCAGTCGGGAAGAGGTCTATAATTCACCCCTCCACTTT. It is translated as CASSREEVYNSPLHF.

This chain uses TRBV7-9 with TRBJ2-5, with D unclear. This CDR3 is 15 amino acids long. The germline V gene encodes CDR1 SEHNR and CDR2 FQNEAQ (reference sequence). V lost 3 bases and J 2 bases, leaving 13 bases between the germline ends. The CDR3 here is CASSLRSFRQETQYF. The CDR3 DNA sequence: TGTGCCAGCAGCTTGAGGTCGTTTAGACAAGAGACCCAGTACTTC. The whole variable domain, filled in from reference TRBV7-9 and TRBJ2-5, reads DTGVSQNPRHKITKRGQNVTFRCDPISEHNRLYWYRQTLGQGPEFLTYFQNEAQLEKSRLLSDRFSAERPKGSFSTLEIQRTEQGDSAMYLCASSLRSFRQETQYFGPGTRLLVL.

The J gene is TRBJ1-5, the V gene TRBV9; no definite D call. The CDR3 sequence is 13 residues long. The germline V gene encodes CDR1 SGDLS and CDR2 YYNGEE. V was shortened by 0 bases and J by 4 bases, with 5 bases between the two germline ends. Written as DNA, the CDR3 is TGTGCCAGCAGCGTAGACACGAATCAGCCCCAGCATTTT. Amino acid sequence: CASSVDTNQPQHF.